This TCR beta chain is drawn from a study of T cell changes during pregnancy in multiple sclerosis. The method was immunoSEQ multiplex PCR; TCRdb's version includes in-frame clones alone and lacks a portion of them. The table lists 65,000 to 85,000 clones, 92% of them singletons. Germline V CDR1 and CDR2: MNHNS, SASEGT. This CDR3 is 12 amino acids long. V dropped 2 bases and J dropped 8; count of bases not matched to a gene: 3. Source: peripheral blood, taken after pregnancy. This TCR came from a female donor with multiple sclerosis, enrolled in a pregnancy study. The chain has TRBV6-1 and TRBJ2-7; 7 bases map to TRBD1. This chain's CDR3 is CASSEQGEQQYF. The CDR3 DNA is TGTGCCAGCAGTGAACAGGGGGAGCAGCAGTACTTC.